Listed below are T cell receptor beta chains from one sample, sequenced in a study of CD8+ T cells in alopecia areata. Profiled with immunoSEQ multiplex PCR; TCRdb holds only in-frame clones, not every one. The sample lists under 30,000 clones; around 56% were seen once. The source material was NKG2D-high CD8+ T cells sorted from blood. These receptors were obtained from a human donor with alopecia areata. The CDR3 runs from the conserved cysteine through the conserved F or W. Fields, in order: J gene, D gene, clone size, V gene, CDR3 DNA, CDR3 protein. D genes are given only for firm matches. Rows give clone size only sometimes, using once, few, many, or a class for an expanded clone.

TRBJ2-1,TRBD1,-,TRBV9,TGTGCCAGCAGCGTATGGGACAGGGGGCACCATGAGCAGTTCTTC,CASSVWDRGHHEQFF
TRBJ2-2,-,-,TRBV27,TGTGCCAGCACCTTGGACAGACTGAACACCGGGGAGCTGTTTTTT,CASTLDRLNTGELFF
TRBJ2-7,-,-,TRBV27,TGTGCCAGCAGTTTATCAGCGGACAGCTCCTACGAGCAGTACTTC,CASSLSADSSYEQYF
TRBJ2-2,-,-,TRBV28,TGTGCCAGCAGTTTTATCACCGGGGAGCTGTTTTTT,CASSFITGELFF
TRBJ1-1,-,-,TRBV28,TGTGCCAGCAGTTTAGCGGCGAACACTGAAGCTTTCTTT,CASSLAANTEAFF
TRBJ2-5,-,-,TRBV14,TGTGCCAGCAGCCAAGAGCGAAGGGGGGGAGAGACCCAGTACTTC,CASSQERRGGETQYF
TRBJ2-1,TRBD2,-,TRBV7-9,TGTGCCAGCAGCCCCCAGCGGGAATCGTACAATGAGCAGTTCTTC,CASSPQRESYNEQFF
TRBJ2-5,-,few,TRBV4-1,TGCGCCAGCAGCCAAGAAAGACCGGGAGAGACCCAGTACTTC,CASSQERPGETQYF
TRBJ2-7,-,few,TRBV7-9,TGTGCCAGCAGCTACGGATCCTACGAGCAGTACTTC,CASSYGSYEQYF
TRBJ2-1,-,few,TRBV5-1,TGCGCCAGCAGCTTGGTTTATCACTACGACTCCTACAATGAGCAGTTCTTC,CASSLVYHYDSYNEQFF
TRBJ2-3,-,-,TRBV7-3,TGTGCCAGCAGCATTGACAGTGGGGGCACAGATACGCAGTATTTT,CASSIDSGGTDTQYF
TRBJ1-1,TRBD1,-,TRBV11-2,TGTGCCAGCAGACGGACAGGGGTTGGGGACACTGAAGCTTTCTTT,CASRRTGVGDTEAFF
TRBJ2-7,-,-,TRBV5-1,TGCGCCAGCGGTGAAGGGCTTGAGTACGAGCAGTACTTC,CASGEGLEYEQYF
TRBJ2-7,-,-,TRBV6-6,TGTGCCAGCAGTTACTCGGCCAGGAGTTCCTACGAGCAGTACTTC,CASSYSARSSYEQYF
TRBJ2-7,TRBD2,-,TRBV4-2,TGTGCCAGCAGCCAAGATGCTAGCGGGAGTGGAGAGCAGTACTTC,CASSQDASGSGEQYF
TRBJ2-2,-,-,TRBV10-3,TGTGCCATCGGGAAGACAGTAGAATCGAACACCGGGGAGCTGTTTTTT,CAIGKTVESNTGELFF
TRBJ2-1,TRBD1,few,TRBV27,TGTGCCACCAGTACGGGGACAGCCGGCTCCTACAATGAGCAGTTCTTC,CATSTGTAGSYNEQFF
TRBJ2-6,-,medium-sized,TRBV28,TGTGCCAGCAGTTTTTGGACGACTGGGGCCAACGTCCTGACTTTC,CASSFWTTGANVLTF
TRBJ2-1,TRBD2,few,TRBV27,TGTGCCAGCAGTTACGGGGGGGGGCTCTACAATGAGCAGTTCTTC,CASSYGGGLYNEQFF
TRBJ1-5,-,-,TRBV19,TGTGCCAGTAGTATAGATAACCCAGCTCAGCCCCAGCATTTT,CASSIDNPAQPQHF
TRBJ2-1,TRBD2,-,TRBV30,TGTGCCTGGAGTCTCGAGATAGCGGGAGGGCCGTACAATGAGCAGTTCTTC,CAWSLEIAGGPYNEQFF
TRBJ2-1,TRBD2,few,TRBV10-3,TGTGCCACAGAGGAGCCGGGACTAGCCAATGAGCAGTTCTTC,CATEEPGLANEQFF
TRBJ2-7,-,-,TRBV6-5,TGTGCCAGCACTCACAGCGGCGAGCAGTACTTC,CASTHSGEQYF
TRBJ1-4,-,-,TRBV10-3,TGTGCCATCAGCGAAGGTGAAAAACTGTTTTTT,CAISEGEKLFF
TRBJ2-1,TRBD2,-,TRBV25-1,TGTGCCAGCGTCTTAACTAGCGGGTCCTACAATGAGCAGTTCTTC,CASVLTSGSYNEQFF
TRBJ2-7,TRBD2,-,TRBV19,TGTGCCAGTGGCTCCTCTAGCGGACCTTACGAGCAGTACTTC,CASGSSSGPYEQYF
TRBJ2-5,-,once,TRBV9,TGTGCCAGCAGCCCTCGGACTCCGGAAGAGACCCAGTACTTC,CASSPRTPEETQYF
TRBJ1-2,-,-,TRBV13,TGTGCCAGCAGCTTAGGAGGGGTCCCCTATGGCTACACCTTC,CASSLGGVPYGYTF
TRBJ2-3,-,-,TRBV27,TGTGCCAGCAGTTTAGGCACAGATACGCAGTATTTT,CASSLGTDTQYF
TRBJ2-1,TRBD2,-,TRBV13,TGTGCCAGCAGCCCGGGACTAACCTACAATGAGCAGTTCTTC,CASSPGLTYNEQFF
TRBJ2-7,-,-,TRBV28,TGTGCCAGCAGCCCCCGGGCCTGGTCCTACGAGCAGTACTTC,CASSPRAWSYEQYF
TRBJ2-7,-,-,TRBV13,TGTGCCAGCAGCTTAGGCCAGGGGGGGCCCCGTTACGAGCAGTACTTC,CASSLGQGGPRYEQYF
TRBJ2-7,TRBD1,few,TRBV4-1,TGCGCCAGCAGCACGGGACAGGGCTACGAGCAGTACTTC,CASSTGQGYEQYF
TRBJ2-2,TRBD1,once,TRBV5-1,TGCGCCAGCAGCATCGGGACAGCCAACACCGGGGAGCTGTTTTTT,CASSIGTANTGELFF
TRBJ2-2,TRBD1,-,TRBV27,TGTGCCAGCAGTGACAGGGGGCCGGACGGGGAGCTGTTTTTT,CASSDRGPDGELFF
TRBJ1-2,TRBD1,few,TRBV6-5,TGTGCCAGCAGTTACGATCCAGGGGGCTATGGCTACACCTTC,CASSYDPGGYGYTF
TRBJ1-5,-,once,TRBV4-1,TGCGCCAGCAGCCAAGTGGACAGCACCAATCAGCCCCAGCATTTT,CASSQVDSTNQPQHF
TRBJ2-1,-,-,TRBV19,TGTGCCAGTAGTCTCAGGGCGGGACACAATGAGCAGTTCTTC,CASSLRAGHNEQFF
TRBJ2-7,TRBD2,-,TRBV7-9,TGTGCCAGCAGCGCCCCGGGACTAGCGGGAGAGGAGCAGTACTTC,CASSAPGLAGEEQYF
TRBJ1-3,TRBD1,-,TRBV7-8,TGTGCCAGCAGCGAAACAGGGGGCGAAATCTCTGGAAACACCATATATTTT,CASSETGGEISGNTIYF
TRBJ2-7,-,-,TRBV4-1,TGCGCCAGCAGGCCGGGACGGAGCTCCTACGAGCAGTACTTC,CASRPGRSSYEQYF
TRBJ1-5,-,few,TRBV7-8,TGTGCCAGCAGAGAGGGGGGGCTCGGACAGCCCCAGCATTTT,CASREGGLGQPQHF
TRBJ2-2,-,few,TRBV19,TGTGCCAGTAGTCCGGGCGGGGCGGACACCGGGGAGCTGTTTTTT,CASSPGGADTGELFF
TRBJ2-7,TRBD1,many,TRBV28,TGTGCCAGCAGTTTAGCCGGACAGGGGTGGTACGAGCAGTACTTC,CASSLAGQGWYEQYF
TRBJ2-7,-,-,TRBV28,TGTGCCAGCCATGACAGACCTTACGAGCAGTACTTC,CASHDRPYEQYF
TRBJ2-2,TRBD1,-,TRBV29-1,TGCAGCGTTAAACAGGGGGCGCTTTCCGGGGAGCTGTTTTTT,CSVKQGALSGELFF
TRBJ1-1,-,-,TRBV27,TGTGCCAGCAGTTTGTACAGTGCGGGGATCACTGAAGCTTTCTTT,CASSLYSAGITEAFF
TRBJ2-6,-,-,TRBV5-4,TGTGCCAGCAGCTTGGACCCCCCCGGGGTTGGGGCCAACGTCCTGACTTTC,CASSLDPPGVGANVLTF
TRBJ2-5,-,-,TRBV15,TGTGCCACCAGCGGGGCAGGGACGATCCAAGAGACCCAGTACTTC,CATSGAGTIQETQYF
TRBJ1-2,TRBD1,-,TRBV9,TGTGCCAGCAGCGCCACGGGACAGAGATCCTATGGCTACACCTTC,CASSATGQRSYGYTF
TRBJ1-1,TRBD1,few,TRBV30,TGTGCCACGGACAGGGCGTCGACTGAAGCTTTCTTT,CATDRASTEAFF
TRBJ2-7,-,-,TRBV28,TGTGCCAGCAGTTTGACCGGAGACTACGAGCGGCAGTACTTC,CASSLTGDYERQYF
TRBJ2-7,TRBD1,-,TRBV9,TGTGCCAGCAGCGACCCGGGACAGGGATACGAGCAGTACTTC,CASSDPGQGYEQYF